These 7 T cell receptor beta chains share one sample of origin, sequenced in a study of T cell repertoires in cytomegalovirus infection (dated by TCRdb to about 2019). The treatment or condition label, read with the paper, signifies: in vitro stimulation with specific CMV peptide epitopes to enrich CMV-specific T cells. The listed sequencing device is Illumina HiSeq 1500. TCRdb passed the public sequencing reads through fastp at Q25 and MiXCR, retaining productive beta sequences. Entries are consolidated by CDR3 protein sequence, retaining the most common genes and DNA. This sample lists roughly 69,000 distinct CDR3 sequences; 20% were detected once. The ten biggest clones cover 73% of the sample. No antigens are known for them. The input for sequencing was CD8+ T cells from cultured PBMCs, taken from culture after CMV antigen stimulation. These receptors came from a human donor in good health (CMV status not recorded). Some clones in this sample may be carry-over from other donors' samples.

This clonotype came up a few times. The chain carries TRBV7-2 and TRBJ2-2; perhaps TRBD1 as D (6 bases). The CDR3 covers 14 residues. The V end was cut by 5 bases, the J end by 5 bases, with 12 bases between. Germline CDR1 SGHTA, CDR2 FQGNSA. In DNA form, the CDR3 reads TGTGCCAGCAGCATCCAACAGGGAACCGGGGAGCTGTTTTTT. It specifies CASSIQQGTGELFF.

This clonotype occurred a few times. The chain uses TRBV9 and TRBJ1-6; a weak D match, TRBD1 (5 bases). The V end was cut by 4 bases, the J end by 7 bases, with 15 bases between. Germline CDR1 SGDLS, CDR2 YYNGEE. This CDR3 comprises 15 residues. The CDR3: CASSKTGTANSPLHF. Written as DNA, the CDR3 is TGTGCCAGCAGCAAAACCGGGACGGCGAATTCACCCCTCCACTTT.

This clonotype was seen more than once but under ten times. This chain connects TRBV7-8 to TRBJ2-6; TRBD1 or TRBD2 may be the D gene (5 bases each). Germline CDR1 is SGHVS and CDR2 is FQNEAQ. The CDR3 has 18 residues. V lost 5 bases to trimming and J lost 0 bases, with 17 bases between them. CDR3 nucleotides: TGTGCCAGCAGCAAGAGGGACCGCACCAGCTCTGGGGCCAACGTCCTGACTTTC. Residues: CASSKRDRTSSGANVLTF.

This clonotype turned up a few times. The gene calls are TRBV7-2 and TRBJ1-2, with 9 bases matching TRBD1. The V gene's germline CDR1 is SGHTA and CDR2 FQGNSA. CDR3 length: 15 amino acids. V was pared by 5 bases and J by 8 bases, with 12 bases of the junction left unmatched. The CDR3 loop is CASSQNLGTGLGYTF. The DNA for the CDR3 is TGTGCCAGCAGCCAAAACCTGGGGACAGGGTTAGGCTACACCTTC. The full variable domain, with the rest looked up from reference TRBV7-2 and TRBJ1-2, is GAGVSQSPSNKVTEKGKDVELRCDPISGHTALYWYRQSLGQGLEFLIYFQGNSAPDKSGLPSDRFSAERTGGSVSTLTIQRTQQEDSAVYLCASSQNLGTGLGYTFGSGTRLTVV.

This CDR3 reads CASSLGGPSETQYF. The CDR3 nucleotides read TGTGCCAGCAGTTTGGGGGGGCCGTCAGAGACCCAGTACTTC. The chain joins TRBV12-3 or TRBV12-4 to TRBJ2-5, with D possibly being TRBD2 (7 bases). The CDR3 spans 14 residues. Between the trimmed V and J ends, which lost 3 bases and 4 bases, there was a span of 12 bases.

Only a few counts were recorded for this clonotype. The chain recombines TRBV29-1 with TRBJ1-3, with D possibly being TRBD1 (5 bases). The CDR3 totals 14 residues. Trimming removed 7 bases from V and 4 bases from J, with 17 bases in between. The germline gives CDR1 SQVTM, CDR2 ANQGSEA. The DNA of the CDR3 is TGCAGCGCGTTAGGGGTTTACGAAGGAAACACCATATATTTT. It is translated as CSALGVYEGNTIYF.

The chain uses TRBV18 and TRBJ2-1; D is possibly TRBD1 (5 bases). V lost 3 bases and J lost 0, with 9 bases in between. Germline values: CDR1 KGHSH, CDR2 LQKENI. The CDR3 loop spans 15 amino acids. For the CDR3, the DNA is TGTGCCAGCTCACCGGATGGGGCCTCCTACAATGAGCAGTTCTTC. Translating it yields CASSPDGASYNEQFF.